A single sample gave rise to the 30 T cell receptor beta chains below, sequenced in a study of radiation and T cells in renal cell carcinoma. The data were produced by immunoSEQ multiplex PCR, yet TCRdb's version contains in-frame clones alone and is incomplete. The repertoire holds 60,000 to 95,000 clones, with 83% as singletons. Noted time point: blood 4 weeks post-SBRT, at nephrectomy. Treatment given: 15 Gy SBRT to primary tumor, nephrectomy 4 weeks later. The source material was blood, sampled from a patient whose treatment included radiotherapy and nephrectomy. These receptor sequences come from a woman aged 60-75 years with renal cell carcinoma.

The chain recombines TRBV28 with TRBJ1-5, with D possibly TRBD1 on 5 matching bases. The V gene's germline CDR1 is MDHEN and CDR2 SYDVKM. Trimming left V 8 bases short and J 6 bases short, with 20 bases between. The CDR3 consists of 15 residues. CDR3 nucleotides: TGTGCCAGCTTTGCTTCCCTGGGGGTTGGTCAGCCCCAGCATTTT. This sequence encodes CASFASLGVGQPQHF.

The chain combines TRBV29-1 with TRBJ1-2; 7 bases align to TRBD1. The germline CDR1 and CDR2 sequences are SQVTM and ANQGSEA. Trimming removed 4 bases from V and 4 bases from J; junction bases left unmatched: 3. This CDR3 region has 12 residues. CDR3 residues: CSVGGGGYGYTF. The CDR3 bases are TGCAGCGTTGGAGGGGGCGGCTATGGCTACACCTTC.

The chain links TRBV7-2 to TRBJ2-7; perhaps D is TRBD1 or TRBD2 (5 bases each). CDR1 SGHTA and CDR2 FQGNSA come from the germline V gene. The CDR3 consists of 13 residues. V was cut by 2 bases and J by 5 bases, with 10 bases left in between. CDR3 coding DNA: TGTGCCAGCAGCTTACGGGGCAGGGACGAGCAGTACTTC. It is translated as CASSLRGRDEQYF.

This clone was seen only once. The gene calls are TRBV2 and TRBJ1-2; TRBD1 matches 10 bases. CDR1 SNHLY and CDR2 FYNNEI come from the germline V gene. The length of the CDR3 is 14 residues. The V and J ends lost 6 bases and 4 bases, in that order; junction bases with no gene match: 5. As DNA, the CDR3 is TGTGCCAGCAGACCGGGACAGGGGCTCTATGGCTACACCTTC. Residues: CASRPGQGLYGYTF.

This sequence joins TRBV6-5 and TRBJ2-1, with 9 positions matching TRBD2. CDR1 is MNHEY and CDR2 is SVGAGI in the germline V gene. The CDR3 totals 15 residues. The V segment lost 6 bases and the J segment 7 bases; nucleotides outside the gene matches: 10. In DNA form, the CDR3 reads TGTGCCAGCAGCAGTAGCGGGGGCCGTACAAATGAGCAGTTCTTC. This gives the protein CASSSSGGRTNEQFF.

The chain uses TRBV30 and TRBJ1-6; possibly TRBD1 for D (5 bases). CDR3 length: 15 amino acids. The V gene's germline CDR1 is GTSNPN and CDR2 SVGIG (reference sequence). V lost 3 bases and J lost 7, with 16 bases in between. The CDR3 sequence is CAWRSTGTGNSPLHF. DNA for the CDR3: TGTGCCTGGAGATCTACCGGGACTGGAAATTCACCCCTCCACTTT.

The V call is TRBV28, the J call TRBJ2-1, with D tentatively TRBD1 (5 bases). This CDR3 has 16 amino acids. V lost 3 bases to trimming and J lost 6 bases, with 18 bases between them. Germline V lookup: CDR1 MDHEN, CDR2 SYDVKM. The CDR3 protein is CASSFIPVGARNEQFF. The CDR3 DNA reads TGTGCCAGCAGTTTTATACCGGTTGGGGCCCGCAATGAGCAGTTCTTC.

V gene TRBV20-1 combines with J gene TRBJ2-7; no clear D gene. Trimming shortened V by 3 bases and J by 6 bases, and 9 bases separated the two germline ends. The CDR3 totals 11 residues. Germline V gene lookup returns CDR1 DFQATT and CDR2 SNEGSKA (reference sequence). The DNA for the CDR3 is TGCAGTGCTAGTACCCCCCCCGAGCAGTACTTC. Residues: CSASTPPEQYF.

The chain joins TRBV4-1 to TRBJ1-4, with 11 bases aligning to TRBD1. The CDR3 covers 16 residues. Germline V gene data show CDR1 as MGHRA and CDR2 as YSYEKL. With 5 bases clipped from V and 7 bases from J, the junction kept 9 bases outside the gene matches. The CDR3 here is CASSARTGGFREKLFF. CDR3 coding DNA: TGCGCCAGCAGCGCGCGGACAGGGGGCTTTCGTGAAAAACTGTTTTTT.

The count of this clone is one. The chain combines TRBV5-1 with TRBJ1-1; D is ambiguous. CDR1 and CDR2 from the germline V gene are SGHRS and YFSETQ. Trimming left V 5 bases short and J 7 bases short, with 12 bases between. The CDR3 loop spans 12 amino acids. Written as DNA, the CDR3 is TGCGCCAGCAGGGCGGGTTATAGTGAAGCTTTCTTT. This encodes CASRAGYSEAFF. Looking up the rest from reference TRBV5-1 and TRBJ1-1 gives the full variable domain: KAGVTQTPRYLIKTRGQQVTLSCSPISGHRSVSWYQQTPGQGLQFLFEYFSETQRNKGNFPGRFSGRQFSNSRSEMNVSTLELGDSALYLCASRAGYSEAFFGQGTRLTVV.

V usage is TRBV10-3 and J usage is TRBJ1-4; possibly TRBD1 for D (5 bases). This CDR3 region has 17 residues. V lost 3 bases and J 1 base, leaving 15 bases between the germline ends. Germline CDR1 and CDR2: ENHRY and SYGVKD. The CDR3 DNA follows: TGTGCCATCAGTGAATCGGGACCAACCCGAACTAATGAAAAACTGTTTTTT. Translating gives CAISESGPTRTNEKLFF.

The chain combines TRBV5-1 with TRBJ2-3; D perhaps matches TRBD2 (6 bases). The germline gives CDR1 SGHRS, CDR2 YFSETQ. The ends were cut back, 4 bases at V and 4 bases at J, with 16 bases in the middle. The length of the CDR3 is 15 residues. DNA of the CDR3: TGCGCCAGCAGCCCGATAGCGGATAGTCCAGATACGCAGTATTTT. Its protein is CASSPIADSPDTQYF.

The chain carries TRBV2 and TRBJ2-3; tentative D call: TRBD2 (5 bases). Germline CDR1 is SNHLY and CDR2 is FYNNEI. The CDR3 covers 18 residues. Trimming removed 1 base from V and 0 bases from J, with 17 bases in between. CDR3 nucleotide sequence: TGTGCCAGCAGTGAAGGCAGCGGCAGGCATCAGAGCACAGATACGCAGTATTTT. Its protein is CASSEGSGRHQSTDTQYF.

The gene calls are TRBV5-1 and TRBJ2-3; TRBD2 matches at 9 bases. Trimming removed 0 bases from V and 6 bases from J; junction bases left unmatched: 5. Germline CDR1 and CDR2: SGHRS and YFSETQ. The CDR3 extends over 15 amino acids. The CDR3 DNA is TGCGCCAGCAGCTTGGGGGCTAGCGGGGTGGATACGCAGTATTTT. This gives the protein CASSLGASGVDTQYF.

As regards this clone: Germline is not matched at one junction end, which may reflect a read error. The chain joins TRBV9 to TRBJ1-4; no clear D gene. CDR1 is SGDLS, CDR2 YYNGEE, per germline. This CDR3 is 11 amino acids long. The CDR3 loop is CASRVVQPIPF. The CDR3 DNA follows: TGTGCCAGCAGGGTTGTACAGCCCATCCCTTTT.

The chain has TRBV7-6 and TRBJ2-7, with D uncertain. Germline V gene lookup returns CDR1 SGHVS and CDR2 FNYEAQ. V was pared by 1 base and J by 7 bases, with 11 bases between. The CDR3 sequence is 13 residues long. The CDR3 nucleotides are TGTGCCAGCAGCTTAGAGCCCCTGAGGGAGCAGTACTTC. This encodes CASSLEPLREQYF.

This rearrangement joins TRBV5-4 to TRBJ2-5, with D tentatively TRBD2 (6 bases). Trimming stripped 1 base from V and 1 base from J, with 11 bases between. In germline, CDR1 is SGHNT, CDR2 YYREEE (reference sequence). The CDR3 is 15 residues long. The CDR3 protein is CASSLPSASQETQYF. The CDR3 DNA reads TGTGCCAGCAGCTTGCCTAGCGCCTCCCAAGAGACCCAGTACTTC.

V is TRBV28 and J is TRBJ1-1, with 7 nucleotides matching TRBD1. The V gene end was trimmed by 5 bases and the J gene end by 4 bases; junction bases not matched to a gene: 28. Germline CDR1 and CDR2: MDHEN and SYDVKM. The CDR3 has 21 residues. CDR3: CASSPGTVFLNGPKTGTEAFF. The CDR3 bases are TGTGCCAGCAGTCCTGGGACAGTCTTCCTCAATGGCCCCAAAACGGGCACTGAAGCTTTCTTT.

V is TRBV7-9 and J is TRBJ1-4, with TRBD1 as a possible D gene (5 bases). The CDR3 length is 13 residues. Trimming removed 5 bases from V and 3 bases from J, with 7 bases in between. Germline-derived CDR1 and CDR2 are SEHNR and FQNEAQ (reference sequence). CDR3 amino acids: CASSVQANEKLFF. The CDR3 bases are TGTGCCAGCAGCGTACAGGCTAATGAAAAACTGTTTTTT.

The chain employs TRBV11-1 and TRBJ2-5; 7 positions agree with TRBD1. V shed 5 bases, J shed 5 bases, and the junction held 5 bases outside the gene matches. The CDR3 spans 13 residues. Germline V gene lookup returns CDR1 SGHAT and CDR2 FQDESV (reference sequence). CDR3 DNA sequence: TGTGCCAGCAGCCTGGGGACAGATGAGACCCAGTACTTC. Its protein is CASSLGTDETQYF. The full variable domain, with the rest looked up from reference TRBV11-1 and TRBJ2-5, is EAEVAQSPRYKITEKSQAVAFWCDPISGHATLYWYRQILGQGPELLVQFQDESVVDDSQLPKDRFSAERLKGVDSTLKIQPAELGDSAMYLCASSLGTDETQYFGPGTRLLVL.

The chain carries TRBV28 and TRBJ2-7, with D tentatively TRBD2 (6 bases). CDR1 is MDHEN and CDR2 is SYDVKM in the germline V gene. CDR3 length: 15 amino acids. Trimming pared 6 bases from V and 2 bases from J, leaving 17 bases between. In DNA form, the CDR3 reads TGTGCCAGCAGCAACACCGGGACTCCGACCTACGAGCAGTACTTC. This translates into CASSNTGTPTYEQYF. The variable domain in full, with the rest retrieved from reference TRBV28 and TRBJ2-7, is DVKVTQSSRYLVKRTGEKVFLECVQDMDHENMFWYRQDPGLGLRLIYFSYDVKMKEKGDIPEGYSVSREKKERFSLILESASTNQTSMYLCASSNTGTPTYEQYFGPGTRLTVT.

The chain links TRBV27 to TRBJ2-2; D is unclear. Germline-derived CDR1 and CDR2 are MNHEY and SMNVEV (reference sequence). The CDR3 has 13 amino acids. V shed 11 bases and J shed 1 base, with 11 bases lying between them. Here the CDR3 DNA reads TGTGCCGCCCGAAGGGAGAACACCGGGGAGCTGTTTTTT. Protein sequence: CAARRENTGELFF.

The chain employs TRBV2 and TRBJ2-1, with 9 bases lining up with TRBD2. J lost 3 bases, V lost 1 base, and 7 bases had no gene match. Germline V lookup: CDR1 SNHLY, CDR2 FYNNEI. The CDR3 length is 17 residues. The CDR3 loop reads CASSEEASGAFYNEQFF. In DNA form, the CDR3 reads TGTGCCAGCAGTGAAGAGGCTAGCGGGGCCTTCTACAATGAGCAGTTCTTC.

The rearrangement links TRBV6-6 to TRBJ1-6, with a possible D match to TRBD1 (6 bases). The CDR3 totals 16 residues. V lost 0 bases to trimming and J lost 13 bases, with 19 bases between them. The germline V gene encodes CDR1 MNHNY and CDR2 SVGAGI (reference sequence). The CDR3 DNA reads TGTGCCAGCAGTTACTCTCAGGGGACGGGGGGGCTCCCCCTCCACTTT. It encodes CASSYSQGTGGLPLHF.

The chain carries TRBV7-2 and TRBJ1-2; TRBD1 is a possible D gene (5 bases). Germline lookup yields CDR1 SGHTA and CDR2 FQGNSA. This CDR3 comprises 12 residues. V lost 1 base, J lost 8 bases, and 8 bases lay in between. This chain's CDR3 is CASSLEGFGYTF. The CDR3 bases are TGTGCCAGCAGCTTAGAGGGGTTCGGCTACACCTTC.

J is TRBJ1-3 and V is TRBV27, with TRBD1 matching 10 bases. V shed 5 bases and J 0 bases; nucleotides not matched to a gene: 13. Per germline, CDR1 MNHEY and CDR2 SMNVEV (reference sequence). This CDR3 has 19 residues. The CDR3 bases are TGTGCCAGCAGTAGAGGGGACAGGGGCAGGGACGTCTCTGGAAACACCATATATTTT. The encoded protein is CASSRGDRGRDVSGNTIYF.

The chain carries TRBV30 and TRBJ2-3; 9 positions agree with TRBD2. The germline V gene has CDR1 GTSNPN and CDR2 SVGIG (reference sequence). The CDR3 is 15 residues long. Unmatched junction bases numbered 4, after V lost 0 bases and J lost 3 bases. Here the CDR3 reads CAWSVGSGSTDTQYF. CDR3 nucleotide sequence: TGTGCCTGGAGTGTCGGTAGCGGGAGTACAGATACGCAGTATTTT.

V usage is TRBV18 and J usage is TRBJ2-2, with D perhaps matching TRBD1 (6 bases). V dropped 6 bases and J dropped 1 base, with 6 bases sitting between them. The CDR3 spans 13 residues. CDR1 and CDR2 (germline): KGHSH, LQKENI. CDR3 region: CASSDRNTGELFF. In DNA, the CDR3 is TGTGCCAGCTCGGACAGGAACACCGGGGAGCTGTTTTTT. The variable domain in full, with the rest retrieved from reference TRBV18 and TRBJ2-2, is NAGVMQNPRHLVRRRGQEARLRCSPMKGHSHVYWYRQLPEEGLKFMVYLQKENIIDESGMPKERFSAEFPKEGPSILRIQQVVRGDSAAYFCASSDRNTGELFFGEGSRLTVL.

The chain employs TRBV11-1 and TRBJ2-2; D gene ambiguous. Between the trimmed V and J ends, which lost 2 bases and 1 base, there was a span of 5 bases. The V gene's germline CDR1 is SGHAT and CDR2 FQDESV (reference sequence). The CDR3 spans 14 residues. The CDR3 spells CASSLKVNTGELFF. CDR3 nucleotides: TGTGCCAGCAGCTTAAAAGTGAACACCGGGGAGCTGTTTTTT.

The chain couples TRBV27 to TRBJ1-1, with a tentative D call TRBD1 (5 bases). The V gene lost 2 bases and the J gene lost 1 base, with 8 bases spanning the gap. Germline lookup yields CDR1 MNHEY and CDR2 SMNVEV (reference sequence). The CDR3 has 14 amino acids. Here the CDR3 DNA reads TGTGCCAGCAGTTTAGGGCAGGGGAACACTGAAGCTTTCTTT. As protein: CASSLGQGNTEAFF.